This TCR beta chain was sequenced for a study of blood T cell repertoires in COVID-19. At the level of the study: Specimens from acute and convalescent COVID-19 originated in the United States, Italy and Spain. The cDNA or gDNA used as material had been derived from T cells, B-cell-depleted T cells, or PBMCs.

This CDR3 is built from 13 residues. CDR1 and CDR2 (germline): MNHEY, SMNVEV (reference sequence). The ends lost 3 bases at V and 8 bases at J; junction bases unmatched: 2. Original methodology: Estimated nucleated cell counts came from reference gene primer amplification. Some clones are missing from TCRdb's copy, which holds only in-frame ones; the method was immunoSEQ multiplex PCR. V, J and clone size are those of that table, while D and trimming were read from the DNA. The table has roughly 29,000 clones, less than 80% seen once. The chain recombines TRBV27 with TRBJ2-2; TRBD2 aligns across 8 bases. The TCR sequence derives from a boy aged 2 to 10 with active or convalescent COVID-19. The sequenced sample was peripheral blood. As DNA, the CDR3 is TGTGCCAGCAGTTTCGGGGGGGGTGGGGAGCTGTTTTTT. Its protein is CASSFGGGGELFF.